This note documents a single T cell receptor (beta chain) sequence. Some clones are missing from TCRdb's copy, which holds only in-frame ones; the method was immunoSEQ multiplex PCR. The sample has about 36,000 clones, 70% to 90% seen once. This record comes from a study of T cell changes during pregnancy in multiple sclerosis. This CDR3 contains 15 residues. Germline lookup yields CDR1 MNHNY and CDR2 SVGAGI (reference sequence). V dropped 6 bases and J dropped 4; count of bases not matched to a gene: 8. The clonotype comes from a female donor with multiple sclerosis, enrolled in a pregnancy study. Sequenced material: CD4+ T cells from peripheral blood mononuclear cells, taken in the first trimester of pregnancy. The chain links TRBV6-6 to TRBJ2-7, with TRBD2 identical over 11 bases. CDR3: CASSSTSGSSYEQYF. In DNA, the CDR3 is TGTGCCAGCAGCTCTACTAGCGGGAGTTCTTACGAGCAGTACTTC.